This TCR beta chain was found in a study of response to subunit inactivated influenza vaccine. The germline CDR1 and CDR2 sequences are DFQATT and SNEGSKA (reference sequence). This CDR3 has 16 amino acids. The V end was cut by 2 bases, the J end by 3 bases, with 17 bases between. TCRdb fed the RT-PCR reads into MiXCR, producing one record per CDR3 protein. The sample holds about 310,000 distinct CDR3 sequences; 21% are singletons and the top ten take more than 8.5%. This specimen was PBMCs from blood, taken about 20 months after vaccination. This TCR was sampled from a man aged 50 to 69 who received an inactivated influenza vaccine. The chain couples TRBV20-1 to TRBJ1-5; no clear D. The CDR3 spells CSARSLLDGDNQPQHF. CDR3 in DNA: TGCAGTGCTAGATCTCTACTTGACGGAGACAATCAGCCCCAGCATTTT.